This TCR beta chain was captured in a study of T cells expressing NK-cell markers. Study overall: Seven sequenced donors out of eight were HCMV-seropositive, one seronegative.

Study findings and constraints: For over 5 donors, the dominant NKG2C+ clonotypes made up roughly 1.0-7.5% of their CD8+ T cells. Expanded NKG2C+ T cell clones were not confirmed as HCMV-specific.

TCR beta cDNA was made by 5'RACE template switching with UMIs. Each CDR3 protein gets one entry in TCRdb, which reprocessed the 5' RACE reads and gives no DNA. The sample includes 400,000 to 500,000 distinct CDR3 sequences. The CDR3 loop spans 13 amino acids. The germline gives CDR1 DFQATT, CDR2 SNEGSKA (reference sequence). A note on this clonotype: No antigen is known for it.

The specimen was blood T cells: a sorted CD56 or NKG2C T cell subset, CD4+ or CD8+ T cells, or bulk PBMC T cells (not recorded which). The receptor's source is a woman aged 18 to 69 in good health. The genes are TRBV20-1 and TRBJ1-1; TCRdb gives TRBD1 as the D gene, but with no DNA this cannot be confirmed. CDR3 loop: CSAPTSRGTEAFF.